What follows is one TCR beta chain and its context. No antigen is known for it. This specimen belongs to a study of cytomegalovirus exposure and HLA in healthy donors. The CDR3 is 16 residues long. CDR1 is ENHRY, CDR2 SYGVKD, per germline. V lost 0 bases to trimming and J lost 5 bases; unmatched junction nucleotides: 9. In the PCR, 60 Vbeta and 13 Jbeta primers were used. Measured with immunoSEQ multiplex PCR; TCRdb has only the in-frame clones, and not every one. The sample records more than 120,000 clones, 70% to 85% being singletons. Study results and limitations: In an earlier analysis, most TCR beta V segments were productive about 87% or about 30% of the time. A later analysis showed that HLA-associated TCR beta chains had undergone more clonal expansion than equally common others. It was assumed in the presence/absence analyses that sequencing depth was roughly uniform across donors.

Sequenced material: PBMCs. The chain couples TRBV10-3 to TRBJ2-7; 8 positions match TRBD2. This receptor was obtained from a male donor in good health and CMV-seronegative. CDR3 DNA sequence: TGTGCCATCAGTGAGTCGAGAAGCGGGAGTTTCCACGAGCAGTACTTC. Amino acids: CAISESRSGSFHEQYF.